This TCR beta chain was recorded in a study of T cells after yellow fever vaccination. Production of TCR cDNA was by 5'RACE template switching, which also added a universal primer site and UMIs. A single record per CDR3 protein comes from TCRdb applying MiXCR to the 5' RACE reads. The profile shows about 69,000 distinct CDR3 sequences, around 5% of them singletons. This clonotype was seen at least ten times. One end of the junction is discordant with germline, which a read error may explain. This receptor was taken from a man in his late teens or twenties who received the YFV17D yellow fever vaccine. Specimen: CD4+ T cells sorted from PBMCs, collected less than 16 days after the first yellow fever vaccination.

This chain's CDR3 is CASSPLAGAYNEQFF. In DNA, the CDR3 is TGTGCCAGCTCCCCACTAGCGGGGGCGTACAATGAGCAGTTCTTC. The chain has TRBV18 and TRBJ2-1; 11 bases agree with TRBD2. Germline V gene sequence: CDR1 KGHSH, CDR2 LQKENI. The CDR3 covers 15 residues.